This passage covers 22 T cell receptor beta chains from one sample sequenced in a study of blood T cell repertoires in COVID-19. Only in-frame clones appear in the TCRdb table, and some are missing; sequencing was by immunoSEQ multiplex PCR. There are a few hundred thousand clones in the sample; approximately 89% occur only once, and 2.9% lies in the top ten. The sample was PBMCs or T cells enriched from blood (not recorded which). Receptors originate from a woman between 50 and 59 years old who had been exposed to COVID-19.

The chain employs TRBV5-6 and TRBJ2-6; D gene uncertain. The germline gives CDR1 SGHDT, CDR2 YYEEEE. The V end lost 4 bases, the J end lost 0 bases, and 11 bases lay between the germline ends. The CDR3 covers 16 residues. The CDR3 spells CASSTFVDSGANVLTF. CDR3 DNA: TGTGCCAGCAGCACCTTCGTAGACTCTGGGGCCAACGTCCTGACTTTC.

The genes are TRBV3-1 (or the pseudogene TRBV3-2) and TRBJ1-5; 10 nucleotides align to TRBD1. The trim removed 1 base at V and 3 bases at J, leaving 6 bases unmatched. Germline V CDR1 and CDR2: LGHDT, YNNKEL (reference sequence). The CDR3 runs 17 residues. CDR3 DNA: TGTGCCAGCAGCCAAGGGGTCGGGACAGGGGCCAATCAGCCCCAGCATTTT. Translating it yields CASSQGVGTGANQPQHF.

The chain is built from TRBV11-1 and TRBJ2-5, with 7 bases that match TRBD1. J gave up 5 bases and V 8 bases, and 8 bases lay outside the gene matches. Germline V gene sequence: CDR1 SGHAT, CDR2 FQDESV (reference sequence). The CDR3 totals 13 residues. CDR3 protein: CASGLRGPETQYF. The CDR3 DNA reads as TGTGCCAGCGGATTGAGGGGGCCCGAGACCCAGTACTTC.

The sample holds a few counts of this clone. CDR3 protein: CASSLRQGFSEAFF. CDR3 DNA sequence: TGCGCCAGCAGCTTGCGTCAGGGATTCTCTGAAGCTTTCTTT. The chain is built from TRBV5-1 and TRBJ1-1; D may be TRBD1 (5 bases). V lost 1 base and J lost 6, with 13 bases in between. CDR3 length equals 14 residues. In germline, CDR1 is SGHRS, CDR2 YFSETQ.

The CDR3 bases are TGTGCCAGCGGTTGGAGTGATTCAACTTCTACGTACGAGCAGTACTTC. Protein product: CASGWSDSTSTYEQYF. This chain uses TRBV2 with TRBJ2-7; D not resolved. The germline V and J ends were trimmed by 8 bases and 4 bases, with 24 bases remaining between them. The germline CDR1 and CDR2 sequences are SNHLY and FYNNEI. This CDR3 spans 16 amino acids.

This chain joins TRBV5-1 and TRBJ2-7, with D perhaps TRBD2 (6 bases). Trimming shortened V by 1 base and J by 4 bases, and 9 bases separated the two germline ends. Germline-derived CDR1 and CDR2 are SGHRS and YFSETQ. CDR3 size: 13 residues. The DNA for the CDR3 is TGCGCCAGCAGCTTGAGCCGGGAGTACGAGCAGTACTTC. Translated: CASSLSREYEQYF. Using reference TRBV5-1 and TRBJ2-7 for the parts outside the CDR3, the full variable domain is KAGVTQTPRYLIKTRGQQVTLSCSPISGHRSVSWYQQTPGQGLQFLFEYFSETQRNKGNFPGRFSGRQFSNSRSEMNVSTLELGDSALYLCASSLSREYEQYFGPGTRLTVT.

Concerning this clone itself: At one end the junction does not follow the germline gene, possibly because of a read error. The chain carries TRBV7-7 and TRBJ2-5; 8 bases map to TRBD1. Germline CDR1 and CDR2: SSHAT and FNYEAQ (reference sequence). The CDR3 sequence is 16 residues long. DNA of the CDR3: TGTGCTAGCAGCTTAGCGTTGTCAGGGGGCTCGGAGACCCAGTACTTC. Translated, it gives CASSLALSGGSETQYF. Full variable domain (rest looked up from reference TRBV7-7 and TRBJ2-5): GAGVSQSPRYKVTKRGQDVTLRCDPISSHATLYWYQQALGQGPEFLTYFNYEAQPDKSGLPSDRFSAERPEGSISTLTIQRTEQRDSAMYRCASSLALSGGSETQYFGPGTRLLVL.

The chain combines TRBV7-9 with TRBJ2-7; no firm D call. From germline, CDR1 is SEHNR and CDR2 FQNEAQ (reference sequence). This CDR3 has 12 amino acids. Trimming removed 8 bases from V and 0 bases from J, with 8 bases in between. CDR3 nucleotides: TGTGCCAGCCTAGATGGCTCCTACGAGCAGTACTTC. Translating gives CASLDGSYEQYF. Using reference TRBV7-9 and TRBJ2-7 for the parts outside the CDR3, the full variable domain is DTGVSQNPRHKITKRGQNVTFRCDPISEHNRLYWYRQTLGQGPEFLTYFQNEAQLEKSRLLSDRFSAERPKGSFSTLEIQRTEQGDSAMYLCASLDGSYEQYFGPGTRLTVT.

The chain employs TRBV14 and TRBJ1-6; possible D gene TRBD1, 5 bases. The CDR3 runs 16 residues. Trimming removed 0 bases at V and 4 bases at J, with 10 bases between. Germline V gene lookup returns CDR1 SGHDN and CDR2 FVKESK. CDR3 coding DNA: TGTGCCAGCAGCCAAGATCGGGGGATTTATAATTCACCCCTCCACTTT. This gives the protein CASSQDRGIYNSPLHF.

The V gene is TRBV3-1 (or the pseudogene TRBV3-2), the J gene TRBJ1-3; 8 bases agree with TRBD1. CDR1 is LGHDT and CDR2 is YNNKEL in the germline V gene (reference sequence). CDR3 length: 16 residues. V was clipped by 3 bases and J by 0 bases; unmatched bases: 4. CDR3 protein: CASSQEGQASGNTIYF. Here the CDR3 DNA reads TGTGCCAGCAGCCAGGAGGGACAGGCCTCTGGAAACACCATATATTTT.

With respect to this clone: This sample also contains other DNA sequences that code for the same CDR3. The V gene is TRBV18, the J gene TRBJ2-5; D unresolved. CDR1 is KGHSH, CDR2 LQKENI, per germline. The CDR3 is made up of 13 amino acids. Trimming removed 3 bases from V and 5 bases from J, with 10 bases in between. CDR3 region: CASSPPSGETQYF. CDR3 nucleotide sequence: TGTGCCAGCTCACCGCCTTCCGGGGAGACCCAGTACTTC.

This sequence joins TRBV19 and TRBJ1-1; no clear D gene. Germline CDR1 reads LNHDA; CDR2 reads SQIVND (reference sequence). The CDR3 runs to 14 residues. V was clipped by 3 bases and J by 0 bases, with 8 bases between them. In nucleotides, the CDR3 is TGTGCCAGTAGTATCATCCCTATGAACACTGAAGCTTTCTTT. Its protein is CASSIIPMNTEAFF.

This chain connects TRBV2 to TRBJ2-3; 10 positions match TRBD2. The germline gives CDR1 SNHLY, CDR2 FYNNEI. The CDR3 extends over 16 amino acids. Germline trimming cut 4 bases from V and 2 bases from J; bases unmatched to any gene: 6. In DNA, the CDR3 is TGTGCCAGCAGTGGTTTAGCGGGGGGTCCCACAGATACGCAGTATTTT. It yields the protein CASSGLAGGPTDTQYF.

This chain joins TRBV25-1 and TRBJ1-4; D is uncertain. Germline CDR1 and CDR2: MGHDK and SYGVNS. The CDR3 consists of 12 residues. The germline V and J ends were trimmed by 8 bases and 3 bases, with 7 bases remaining between them. The CDR3 sequence: CASRSPNEKLFF. The CDR3 DNA is TGTGCCAGCCGTAGCCCTAATGAAAAACTGTTTTTT. Complete variable domain (other parts from reference TRBV25-1 and TRBJ1-4): EADIYQTPRYLVIGTGKKITLECSQTMGHDKMYWYQQDPGMELHLIHYSYGVNSTEKGDLSSESTVSRIRTEHFPLTLESARPSHTSQYLCASRSPNEKLFFGSGTQLSVL.

The V gene is TRBV6-5, the J gene TRBJ1-2, with TRBD1 matching over 9 bases. V gave up 6 bases and J gave up 3 bases; unmatched junction bases: 8. Per the germline V gene, CDR1 is MNHEY and CDR2 is SVGAGI. This CDR3 contains 15 residues. Here the CDR3 DNA reads TGTGCCAGCAGGTCCGGACAGGGGTTTCACTATGGCTACACCTTC. The encoded protein is CASRSGQGFHYGYTF.

V and J are TRBV18 and TRBJ2-2; D possibly corresponds to TRBD2 (5 bases). With 3 bases removed from V and 3 bases from J, the gap between germline ends came to 8 bases. Germline V CDR1 and CDR2: KGHSH, LQKENI. This CDR3 has 14 amino acids. CDR3 sequence reads: CASSPILDTGELFF. The CDR3 region has the DNA TGTGCCAGCTCACCGATACTAGACACCGGGGAGCTGTTTTTT.

The chain has TRBV6-5 and TRBJ2-7; TRBD2 agrees at 8 bases. This CDR3 contains 11 residues. V was clipped by 6 bases and J by 9 bases; unmatched bases: 4. The germline V gene has CDR1 MNHEY and CDR2 SVGAGI. For the CDR3, the DNA is TGTGCCAGCAGGAGTAGCGGGGTGCAGTACTTC. It yields the protein CASRSSGVQYF.

The genes are TRBV6-5 and TRBJ1-1, with unresolved D. This CDR3 region has 12 residues. Germline CDR1 MNHEY, CDR2 SVGAGI. V shed 4 bases and J shed 0 bases, with 3 bases lying between them. The CDR3 loop reads CASSFMNTEAFF. CDR3 bases: TGTGCCAGCAGTTTCATGAACACTGAAGCTTTCTTT.

J is TRBJ2-7 and V is TRBV20-1, with a weak D call TRBD2 (6 bases). The V and J ends lost 3 bases and 4 bases respectively, with 19 bases between them. This CDR3 is built from 15 residues. Germline V gives CDR1 DFQATT, CDR2 SNEGSKA (reference sequence). CDR3 in amino acids: CSASSVGTSSYEQYF. The CDR3 bases are TGCAGTGCTAGTAGTGTTGGGACTTCTAGTTACGAGCAGTACTTC.

This rearrangement joins TRBV6-5 to TRBJ2-5; D might be TRBD2 (6 bases). Per germline, CDR1 MNHEY and CDR2 SVGAGI. Deletions cut 2 bases from V and 1 base from J, with 14 bases between. This CDR3 is 16 amino acids long. The CDR3: CASSYGTSRFQETQYF. CDR3 DNA sequence: TGTGCCAGCAGTTACGGTACTAGCCGGTTCCAAGAGACCCAGTACTTC.

This chain links TRBV6-1 with TRBJ1-3; maybe TRBD1 (5 bases). CDR1 is MNHNS and CDR2 is SASEGT in the germline V gene. The CDR3 sequence is 15 residues long. V lost 0 bases to trimming and J lost 4 bases, with 10 bases between them. Here the CDR3 reads CASSEALGPGNTIYF. For the CDR3, the DNA is TGTGCCAGCAGTGAAGCGCTGGGGCCCGGAAACACCATATATTTT.

The genes are TRBV5-1 and TRBJ1-1; 8 positions agree with TRBD1. Per germline, CDR1 SGHRS and CDR2 YFSETQ. This CDR3 has 17 residues. Trimming took 4 bases from V and 0 from J; bases not matched to a gene: 11. The CDR3 here is CASSTGPGTGLNTEAFF. CDR3 coding DNA: TGCGCCAGCAGCACCGGTCCCGGGACAGGCTTGAACACTGAAGCTTTCTTT.